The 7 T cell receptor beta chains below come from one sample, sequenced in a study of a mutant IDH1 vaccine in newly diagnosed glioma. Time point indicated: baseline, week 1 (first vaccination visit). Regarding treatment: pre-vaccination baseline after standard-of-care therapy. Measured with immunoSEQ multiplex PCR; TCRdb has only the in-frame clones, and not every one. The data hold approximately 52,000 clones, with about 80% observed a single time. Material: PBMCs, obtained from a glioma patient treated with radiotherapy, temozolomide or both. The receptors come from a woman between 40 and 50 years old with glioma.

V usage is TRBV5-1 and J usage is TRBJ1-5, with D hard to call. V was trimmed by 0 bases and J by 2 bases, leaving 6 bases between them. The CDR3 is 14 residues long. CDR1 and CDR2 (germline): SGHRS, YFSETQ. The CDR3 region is CASSLASRNQPQHF. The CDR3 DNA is TGCGCCAGCAGCTTGGCCAGCCGCAATCAGCCCCAGCATTTT.

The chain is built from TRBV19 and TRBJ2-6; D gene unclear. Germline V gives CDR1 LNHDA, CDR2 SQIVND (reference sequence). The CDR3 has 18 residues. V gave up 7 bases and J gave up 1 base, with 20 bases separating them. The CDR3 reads CASNPRTISVSGANVLTF. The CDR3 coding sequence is TGTGCCAGTAACCCCCGGACGATATCTGTATCTGGGGCCAACGTCCTGACTTTC.

CDR3 amino acids: CAWRAAIDGYTF. In nucleotides, the CDR3 is TGTGCCTGGAGGGCAGCCATCGATGGCTACACCTTC. The V and J genes are TRBV30 and TRBJ1-2; D remains ambiguous. Germline CDR1 is GTSNPN and CDR2 is SVGIG (reference sequence). This CDR3 has 12 residues. V gave up 3 bases and J gave up 6 bases, with 11 bases separating them. Drawing the rest from reference TRBV30 and TRBJ1-2, the complete variable domain is SQTIHQWPATLVQPVGSPLSLECTVEGTSNPNLYWYRQAAGRGLQLLFYSVGIGQISSEVPQNLSASRPQDRQFILSSKKLLLSDSGFYLCAWRAAIDGYTFGSGTRLTVV.

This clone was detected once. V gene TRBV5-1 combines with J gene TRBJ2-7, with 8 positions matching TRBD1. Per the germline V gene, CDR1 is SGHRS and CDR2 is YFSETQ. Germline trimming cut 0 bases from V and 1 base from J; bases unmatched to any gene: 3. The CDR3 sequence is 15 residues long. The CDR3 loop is CASSLGQGLSYEQYF. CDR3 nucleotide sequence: TGCGCCAGCAGCTTGGGACAGGGGTTATCCTACGAGCAGTACTTC.

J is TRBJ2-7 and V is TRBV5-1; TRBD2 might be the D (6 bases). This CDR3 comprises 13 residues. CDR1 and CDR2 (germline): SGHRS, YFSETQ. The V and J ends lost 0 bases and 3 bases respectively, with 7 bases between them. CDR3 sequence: CASSLDGGYEQYF. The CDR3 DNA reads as TGCGCCAGCAGCTTGGACGGGGGCTACGAGCAGTACTTC.

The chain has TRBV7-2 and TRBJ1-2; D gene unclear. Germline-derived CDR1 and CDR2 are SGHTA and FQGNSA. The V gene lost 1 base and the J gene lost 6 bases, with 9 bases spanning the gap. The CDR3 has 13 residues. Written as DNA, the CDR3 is TGTGCCAGCAGCTTAGATCCGCCCCATGGCTACACCTTC. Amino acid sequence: CASSLDPPHGYTF.

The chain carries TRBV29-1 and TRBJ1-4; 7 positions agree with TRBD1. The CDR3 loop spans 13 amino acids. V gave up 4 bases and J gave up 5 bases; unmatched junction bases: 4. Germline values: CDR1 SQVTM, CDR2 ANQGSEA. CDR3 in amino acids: CSVGGDSNEKLFF. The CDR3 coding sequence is TGCAGCGTTGGTGGGGACAGCAATGAAAAACTGTTTTTT.